The source of this TCR beta chain is a study of blood T cell repertoires in COVID-19 (dated by TCRdb to 2018 to 2021). At the level of the whole study: Collaborator samples came from the United States, Italy and Spain and covered acute and convalescent phases of COVID-19. The material from the prospective study consisted of cDNA or gDNA derived from T cells, B-cell-depleted T cells, or PBMCs. Subjects who had been exposed to COVID-19, were actively infected with it, or had recovered from it provided the deeply sampled blood TCRbeta repertoires that made up the dataset. The repertoires were made available in a free public database intended to serve as a resource for research on the immune response to SARS-CoV-2. The samples were drawn from the first 160 participants of the ongoing ImmuneRACE study and from over 950 subjects provided by 6 global collaborators. The sample metadata nearly always contained a de-identified subject ID, COVID-19 status, age in years and sex. Where HLA class I and class II types were available, the types were taken from metadata supplied by the sample provider, not from assay-based typing. The research as a whole found: How much clinical and demographic metadata was included differed by source and by participant, and the metadata was provided uncurated.

In the prospective study, participants were roughly 18 to 95 years old, resided in 20 to 30 geographic areas of the United States, and were enrolled through a virtual design. In the prospective study, cohorts were assigned on the basis of participant-reported clinical history obtained from a screening survey and a study questionnaire. ImmuneRACE Cohort 3 recovered participants were defined by two consecutive negative NP/OP PCR tests, healthcare professional clearance, or symptom resolution. In the prospective study, whole blood, serum and a nasopharyngeal or oropharyngeal swab were collected from each participant by mobile phlebotomists. Additional blood draws and questionnaires over an approximately two-month period could optionally be provided by prospective study participants. Prospective study blood samples were shipped either frozen or at room temperature before DNA extraction. The germline V gene yields SGHRS for CDR1 and YFSETQ for CDR2. The CDR3 sequence holds 13 residues, the cysteine and phenylalanine included. Here the CDR3 DNA is all that survives: 39 bases in frame from base 1. V is shortened by 4 bases, J by 4 bases, and the region joining them spans 11 bases.

TCRbeta CDR3 regions were amplified from genomic DNA using the immunoSEQ Assay, a bias-controlled multiplex PCR. Concerning the study's data processing: Within the assay, amplification of reference gene primers was used to estimate how many nucleated cells each sample contained. To quantify the absolute abundance of each unique TCRbeta CDR3 rearrangement, sequence reads were collapsed and filtered. For each sample, productive Simpson clonality was calculated as the square root of Simpson's diversity index across productive rearrangements. As stored in TCRdb, this immuneACCESS dataset retains in-frame rearrangements with V and J assigned. A fraction of the clones does not appear; measured against another copy, unresolved V genes explain less than half of the discrepancy, and the remainder lacks a known reason. V, J and clone size are those of that table, while D and trimming were read from the DNA. In all, the sample holds over 110,000 clones, and 87% of those were seen once. The top ten hold roughly 12% of the sample.

About this clone itself: The antigen it binds to is not known. Base qualities are not provided; no much larger clone lies one nucleotide away.

The origin of this receptor is a man in his 60s who had recovered from COVID-19. Material: PBMCs or T cells enriched from blood (not recorded which). The V and J genes are TRBV5-1 and TRBJ1-1, with no D gene named confidently. Here is the DNA: TGCGCCAGCAGCGCTCTCGGGTCCACTGAAGCTTTCTTT. Translated, this gives CASSALGSTEAFF.